Following are 6 T cell receptor beta chains from one sample sequenced in a study of T cell repertoires in cytomegalovirus infection. TCRdb redid the calling of the reads with MiXCR, one entry per CDR3 protein. Seen here are about 530,000 distinct CDR3 sequences, about 26% observed once, and the top ten hold less than 15%. Sequencing input: PBMCs. These receptors originate from a human donor in good health (CMV status not recorded). Some clones in this sample may be carry-over from other donors' samples.

The V call is TRBV5-1, the J call TRBJ2-1; 9 bases agree with TRBD2. V was pared by 2 bases and J by 9 bases, with 15 bases of the junction left unmatched. CDR3 length: 17 residues. The germline V gene has CDR1 SGHRS and CDR2 YFSETQ. This chain's CDR3 is CASSFSIAGESLGEQFF. The DNA of the CDR3 is TGCGCCAGCAGCTTCTCAATAGCGGGAGAAAGTTTGGGTGAGCAGTTCTTC.

This clonotype showed up just a few times. The chain uses TRBV19 and TRBJ2-5; 10 nucleotides line up with TRBD2. The germline gives CDR1 LNHDA, CDR2 SQIVND (reference sequence). This CDR3 has 15 amino acids. V lost 2 bases to trimming and J lost 4 bases; unmatched junction nucleotides: 4. The CDR3: CASSISGRAVETQYF. The CDR3 bases are TGTGCCAGTAGTATAAGCGGGAGGGCCGTAGAGACCCAGTACTTC.

Ten or more counts support this clonotype. The genes are TRBV7-2 and TRBJ1-1, with D perhaps TRBD1 (5 bases). Trimming took off 2 bases at V and 0 bases at J, with 16 bases between the two ends. Germline loops: CDR1 SGHTA, CDR2 FQGNSA. This CDR3 comprises 17 residues. In DNA form, the CDR3 reads TGTGCCAGCAGCTTATATGGAAGGGGCGTCATGAACACTGAAGCTTTCTTT. Protein sequence: CASSLYGRGVMNTEAFF.

Only a few counts were recorded for this clonotype. The junction does not match germline at one end; this may be a read error. The gene calls are TRBV19 and TRBJ2-3, with D possibly being TRBD1 or TRBD2 (5 bases each). Germline V CDR1 and CDR2: LNHDA, SQIVND (reference sequence). This CDR3 has 15 residues. The CDR3 loop reads CASSIDGASTDTQYF. CDR3 nucleotides: TGTGCCAGTAGTATAGACGGGGCTAGCACCGATACGCAGTATTTT.

This clonotype has only a few counts. The chain links TRBV7-6 to TRBJ2-2; D remains unclear. V was shortened by 3 bases and J by 1 base, with 12 bases between the two germline ends. The germline CDR1 and CDR2 sequences are SGHVS and FNYEAQ. This CDR3 is built from 16 residues. The CDR3 DNA follows: TGTGCCAGCAGCTTGGCAATCAATCTGAACACCGGGGAGCTGTTTTTT. Its protein product is CASSLAINLNTGELFF.

The chain links TRBV10-3 to TRBJ2-1; 7 bases match TRBD2. The V segment lost 8 bases and the J segment 6 bases; nucleotides outside the gene matches: 7. The CDR3 covers 13 residues. CDR1 is ENHRY, CDR2 SYGVKD, per germline. The CDR3 DNA reads as TGTGCCATCGGGACGGGAGGTGGCAATGAGCAGTTCTTC. This translates into CAIGTGGGNEQFF.